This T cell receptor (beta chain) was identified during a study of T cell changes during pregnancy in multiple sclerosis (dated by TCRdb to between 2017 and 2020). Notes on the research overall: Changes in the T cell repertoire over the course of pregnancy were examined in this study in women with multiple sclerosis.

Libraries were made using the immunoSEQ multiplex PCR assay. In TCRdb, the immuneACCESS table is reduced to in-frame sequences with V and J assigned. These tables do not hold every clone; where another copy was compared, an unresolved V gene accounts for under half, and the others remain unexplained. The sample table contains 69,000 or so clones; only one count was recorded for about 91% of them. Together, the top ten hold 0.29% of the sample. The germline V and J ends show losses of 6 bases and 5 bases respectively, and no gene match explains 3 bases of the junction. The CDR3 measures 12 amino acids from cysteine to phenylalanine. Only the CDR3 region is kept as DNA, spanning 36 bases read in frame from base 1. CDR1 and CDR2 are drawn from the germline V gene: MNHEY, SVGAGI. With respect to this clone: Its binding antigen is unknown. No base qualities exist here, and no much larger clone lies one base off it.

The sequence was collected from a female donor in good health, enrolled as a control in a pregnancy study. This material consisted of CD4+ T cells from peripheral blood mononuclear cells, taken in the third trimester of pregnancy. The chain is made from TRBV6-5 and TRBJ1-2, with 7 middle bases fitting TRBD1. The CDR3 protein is CASSRGDYGYTF. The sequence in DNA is TGTGCCAGCAGCAGGGGGGATTATGGCTACACCTTC.